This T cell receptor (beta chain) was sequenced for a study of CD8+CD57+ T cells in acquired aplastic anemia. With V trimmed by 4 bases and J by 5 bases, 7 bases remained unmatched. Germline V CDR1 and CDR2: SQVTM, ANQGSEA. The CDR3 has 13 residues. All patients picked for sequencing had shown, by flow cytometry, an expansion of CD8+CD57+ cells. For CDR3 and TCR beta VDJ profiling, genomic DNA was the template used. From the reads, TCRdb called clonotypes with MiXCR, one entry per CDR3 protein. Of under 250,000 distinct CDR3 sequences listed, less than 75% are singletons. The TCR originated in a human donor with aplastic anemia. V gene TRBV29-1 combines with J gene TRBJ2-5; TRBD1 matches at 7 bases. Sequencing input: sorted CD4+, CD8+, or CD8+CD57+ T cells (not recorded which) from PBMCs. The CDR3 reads CSVARTGRETQYF. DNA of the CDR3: TGCAGCGTTGCGCGGACAGGCCGGGAGACCCAGTACTTC.